This entry lists 2 T cell receptor beta chains sequenced from one sample in a study of T cells expressing NK-cell markers. TCRdb reworked the 5' RACE reads into one entry per CDR3 protein, no DNA. This specimen shows about 380,000 distinct CDR3 sequences; the ten leading clones hold roughly 5.5%. Sample: blood T cells: a sorted CD56 or NKG2C T cell subset, CD4+ or CD8+ T cells, or bulk PBMC T cells (not recorded which). The receptors originated from a man aged 18 to 70 in good health.

The rearrangement links TRBV2 to TRBJ2-5; without DNA, the TCRdb call of TRBD2 cannot be checked. This CDR3 has 13 amino acids. Looked up from germline, CDR1 is SNHLY and CDR2 is FYNNEI. This CDR3 is CASRGLAVETQYF. Based on the CDR3 plus reference TRBV2 and TRBJ2-5, the full variable domain is EPEVTQTPSHQVTQMGQEVILRCVPISNHLYFYWYRQILGQKVEFLVSFYNNEISEKSEIFDDQFSVERPDGSNFTLKIRSTKLEDSAMYFCASRGLAVETQYFGPGTRLLVL.

V usage is TRBV7-9 and J usage is TRBJ2-1; TCRdb designates TRBD1, a call that cannot be tested without DNA. CDR1 and CDR2 (germline): SEHNR, FQNEAQ (reference sequence). CDR3 length: 16 amino acids. The CDR3 protein is CASGGTALRSYNEQFF.